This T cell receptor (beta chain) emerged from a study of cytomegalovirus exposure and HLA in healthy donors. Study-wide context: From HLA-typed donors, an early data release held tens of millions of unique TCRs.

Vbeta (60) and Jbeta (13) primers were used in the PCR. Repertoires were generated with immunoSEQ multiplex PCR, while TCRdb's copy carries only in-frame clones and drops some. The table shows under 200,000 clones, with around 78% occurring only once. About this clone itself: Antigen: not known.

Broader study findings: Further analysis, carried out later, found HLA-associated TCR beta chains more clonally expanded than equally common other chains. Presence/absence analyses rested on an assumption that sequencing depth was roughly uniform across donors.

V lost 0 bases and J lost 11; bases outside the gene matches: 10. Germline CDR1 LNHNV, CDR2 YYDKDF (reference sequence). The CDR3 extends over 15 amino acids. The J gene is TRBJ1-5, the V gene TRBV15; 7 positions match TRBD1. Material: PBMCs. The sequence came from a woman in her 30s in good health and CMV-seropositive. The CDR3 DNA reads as TGTGCCACCAGCAGAGATAATCAGGGGGGTAGGTCCCAGCATTTT. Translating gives CATSRDNQGGRSQHF.